The T cell receptor (beta chain) under discussion was sequenced for a study of blood T cell repertoires in COVID-19. For the study at large: There were acute and convalescent COVID-19 samples, and they came from the United States, Italy and Spain. PBMCs, B-cell-depleted T cells, or T cells were the source of the cDNA or gDNA that made up the material.

How the authors handled the data: Counts of nucleated cells, estimated from reference gene primer amplification, were obtained. Sequencing used immunoSEQ multiplex PCR; TCRdb keeps in-frame clones, though not all of them. That table gives V, J and clone size, and the DNA gave D and trimming. The data contain roughly 92,000 clones, nearly 90% of them singletons. The origin of this receptor is a woman at least 80 years old with active or convalescent COVID-19. The sequenced sample consisted of peripheral blood.

The CDR3 DNA reads as TGTGCCAGCAGCTTAGCGAGTGAGCAGTTCTTC. Translation gives CASSLASEQFF. The rearrangement joins TRBV7-9 to TRBJ2-1; D is unresolved. The germline V gene has CDR1 SEHNR and CDR2 FQNEAQ (reference sequence). This CDR3 is 11 amino acids long. V gave up 0 bases and J gave up 9 bases, with 3 bases separating them.